This T cell receptor (beta chain) came from a study of blood T cell repertoires in COVID-19. The germline CDR1 and CDR2 sequences are LNHDA and SQIVND (reference sequence). The CDR3 totals 15 residues. With 5 bases clipped from V and 5 bases from J, the junction kept 9 bases outside the gene matches. Generated by immunoSEQ multiplex PCR, the TCRdb table keeps only in-frame clones and is missing some. The sample records more than 100,000 clones, roughly 84% being singletons. The V gene is TRBV19, the J gene TRBJ2-7, with TRBD1 matching over 10 bases. This clonotype was obtained from a human donor in a cohort sampled during active COVID-19. Sequencing used peripheral blood. The CDR3 here is CASSSTTGGSNEQYF. CDR3 coding DNA: TGTGCCAGTAGTTCCACGACAGGGGGCTCTAACGAGCAGTACTTC.